Listed below are T cell receptor beta chains from one sample, sequenced in a study of T cells in tuberculosis. Generated by immunoSEQ multiplex PCR, the TCRdb table keeps only in-frame clones and is missing some. The data contain tens of thousands of clones, around 90% of them singletons. The sequenced material came from PBMCs. These receptors were obtained from a donor between 10 and 35 years old with latent tuberculosis or without tuberculosis infection. Some clones in this sample may be carry-over from other donors' samples. Each CDR3 is given with its conserved first and last residue. A D gene is named only where the DNA matches it firmly. A row's size may be missing; if present it is once, few, many or a size class.

clone size | J gene | V gene | D gene | CDR3 protein | CDR3 DNA
. | TRBJ2-1 | TRBV27 | . | CASSFSNEQFF | TGTGCCAGCAGTTTTTCGAATGAGCAGTTCTTC
. | TRBJ2-5 | TRBV25-1 | TRBD2 | CASTGIEGLAAQETQYF | TGTGCCAGCACAGGAATAGAGGGACTAGCGGCCCAAGAGACCCAGTACTTC
once | TRBJ1-2 | TRBV4-1 | TRBD1 | CASSQVGTANYGYTF | TGCGCCAGCAGCCAAGTAGGGACAGCTAACTATGGCTACACCTTC
. | TRBJ2-7 | TRBV5-6 | . | CASSPGVGSYEQYF | TGTGCCAGCAGCCCAGGGGTTGGGTCCTACGAGCAGTACTTC
. | TRBJ2-7 | TRBV7-2 | TRBD2 | CASSAQTSGTIYEQYF | TGTGCCAGCAGCGCTCAAACTAGCGGGACTATCTACGAGCAGTACTTC
. | TRBJ2-5 | TRBV5-1 | . | CASSYWTAAVQETQYF | TGCGCCAGCAGCTATTGGACTGCCGCGGTCCAAGAGACCCAGTACTTC
. | TRBJ2-4 | TRBV5-1 | . | CASSHDRAKNIQYF | TGCGCCAGCAGCCATGACAGAGCCAAAAACATTCAGTACTTC
. | TRBJ2-2 | TRBV30 | . | CAWSVSQTGELFF | TGTGCCTGGAGTGTAAGTCAGACCGGGGAGCTGTTTTTT
few | TRBJ2-1 | TRBV7-9 | TRBD2 | CASSLTSGWGNEQFF | TGTGCCAGCAGCTTGACTAGCGGGTGGGGGAATGAGCAGTTCTTC
. | TRBJ2-3 | TRBV4-3 | TRBD2 | CASSQEDRETSGRVFTDTQYF | TGCGCCAGCAGCCAAGAGGATCGAGAGACTAGCGGGAGAGTTTTCACAGATACGCAGTATTTT